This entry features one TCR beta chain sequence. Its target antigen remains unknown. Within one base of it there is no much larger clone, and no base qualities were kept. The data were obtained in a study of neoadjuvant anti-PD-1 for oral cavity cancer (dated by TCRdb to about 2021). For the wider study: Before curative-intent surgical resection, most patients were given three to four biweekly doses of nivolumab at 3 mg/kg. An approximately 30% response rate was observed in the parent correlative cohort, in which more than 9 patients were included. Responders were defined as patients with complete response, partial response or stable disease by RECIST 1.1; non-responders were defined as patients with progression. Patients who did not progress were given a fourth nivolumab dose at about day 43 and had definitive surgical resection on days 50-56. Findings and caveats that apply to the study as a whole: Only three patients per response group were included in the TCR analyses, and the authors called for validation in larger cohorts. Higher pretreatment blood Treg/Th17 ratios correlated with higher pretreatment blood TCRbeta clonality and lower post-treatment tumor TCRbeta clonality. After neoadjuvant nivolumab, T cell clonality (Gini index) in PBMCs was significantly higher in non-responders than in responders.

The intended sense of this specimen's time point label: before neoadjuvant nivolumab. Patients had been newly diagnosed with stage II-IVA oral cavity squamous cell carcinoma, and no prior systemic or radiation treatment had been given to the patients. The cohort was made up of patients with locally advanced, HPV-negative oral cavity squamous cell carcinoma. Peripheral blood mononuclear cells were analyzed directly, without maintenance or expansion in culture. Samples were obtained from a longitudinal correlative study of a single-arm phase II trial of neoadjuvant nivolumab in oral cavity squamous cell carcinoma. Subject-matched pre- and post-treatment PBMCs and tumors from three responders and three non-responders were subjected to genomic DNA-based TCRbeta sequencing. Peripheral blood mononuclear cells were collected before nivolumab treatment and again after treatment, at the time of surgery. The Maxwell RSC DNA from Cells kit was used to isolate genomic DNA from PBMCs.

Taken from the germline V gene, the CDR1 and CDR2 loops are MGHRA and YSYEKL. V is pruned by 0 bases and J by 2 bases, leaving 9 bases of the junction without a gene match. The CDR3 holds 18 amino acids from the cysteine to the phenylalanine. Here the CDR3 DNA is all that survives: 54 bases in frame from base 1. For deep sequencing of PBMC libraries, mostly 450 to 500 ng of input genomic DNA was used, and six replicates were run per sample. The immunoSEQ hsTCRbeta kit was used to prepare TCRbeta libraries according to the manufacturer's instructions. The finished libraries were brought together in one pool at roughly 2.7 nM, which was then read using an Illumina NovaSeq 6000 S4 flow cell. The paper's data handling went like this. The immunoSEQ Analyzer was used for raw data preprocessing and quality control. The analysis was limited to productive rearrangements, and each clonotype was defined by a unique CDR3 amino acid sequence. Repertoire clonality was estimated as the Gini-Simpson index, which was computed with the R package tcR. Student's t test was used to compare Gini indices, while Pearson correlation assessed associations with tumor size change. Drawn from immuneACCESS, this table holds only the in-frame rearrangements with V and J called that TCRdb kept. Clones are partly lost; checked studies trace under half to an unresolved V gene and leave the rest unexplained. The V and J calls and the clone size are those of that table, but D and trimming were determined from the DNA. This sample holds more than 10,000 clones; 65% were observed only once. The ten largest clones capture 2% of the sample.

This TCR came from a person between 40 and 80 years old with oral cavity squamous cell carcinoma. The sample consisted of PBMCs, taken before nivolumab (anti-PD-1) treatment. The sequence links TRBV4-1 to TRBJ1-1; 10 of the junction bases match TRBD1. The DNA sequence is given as TGCGCCAGCAGCCAAGACCGACAGGGGGCTAACGAAAACACTGAAGCTTTCTTT. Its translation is CASSQDRQGANENTEAFF.